A single sample gave rise to the 29 T cell receptor beta chains below, sequenced in a study of OX40 agonist ivuxolimab in advanced cancers. TCRdb keeps only in-frame clones here, not all; method: immunoSEQ multiplex PCR. The table lists about 49,000 clones, 88% of them singletons. The source material was CD4+ or CD8+ T cells sorted from blood, sampled in a trial of the OX40 agonist ivuxolimab. These receptors all stem from an adult with an advanced solid tumor such as melanoma, head and neck, liver or kidney cancer.

The V and J genes are TRBV9 and TRBJ2-1, with D possibly TRBD2 on 6 matching bases. Trimming left V 4 bases short and J 10 bases short, with 15 bases between. The length of the CDR3 is 13 residues. CDR1 and CDR2 (germline): SGDLS, YYNGEE. This CDR3 reads CASSFKGTGEQFF. DNA for the CDR3: TGTGCCAGCAGCTTCAAAGGGACTGGGGAGCAGTTCTTC. Complete variable domain (other parts from reference TRBV9 and TRBJ2-1): DSGVTQTPKHLITATGQRVTLRCSPRSGDLSVYWYQQSLDQGLQFLIQYYNGEERAKGNILERFSAQQFPDLHSELNLSSLELGDSALYFCASSFKGTGEQFFGPGTRLTVL.

This clone was observed a single time. V and J are TRBV4-1 and TRBJ2-7; possibly TRBD2 for D (7 bases). Trimming shortened V by 3 bases and J by 0 bases, and 21 bases separated the two germline ends. Germline V CDR1 and CDR2: MGHRA, YSYEKL. CDR3 length equals 18 residues. The CDR3 reads CASSHAREGGPSSYEQYF. CDR3 coding DNA: TGCGCCAGCAGCCATGCGAGGGAGGGGGGGCCGAGCTCCTACGAGCAGTACTTC.

V gene TRBV11-2 combines with J gene TRBJ1-1, with TRBD1 identical over 10 bases. Germline-derived CDR1 and CDR2 are SGHAT and FQNNGV. V shed 5 bases and J 1 base; nucleotides not matched to a gene: 10. This CDR3 comprises 17 residues. This chain's CDR3 is CASSPSGTGATNTEAFF. As DNA, the CDR3 is TGTGCCAGCAGCCCCTCCGGGACAGGGGCGACGAACACTGAAGCTTTCTTT.

The V and J genes are TRBV7-6 and TRBJ1-1; possible D gene TRBD1, 5 bases. From germline, CDR1 is SGHVS and CDR2 FNYEAQ. The ends were cut back, 1 base at V and 11 bases at J, with 14 bases in the middle. CDR3 size: 13 residues. DNA for the CDR3: TGTGCCAGCAGCTTAGATTGGGGCCACGGGGCTTTCTTT. It encodes CASSLDWGHGAFF.

This clone was recorded once. V is TRBV23-1 and J is TRBJ2-5; TRBD1 matches 12 bases. TRBV23-1 is recorded as an ORF, its role being uncertain. This CDR3 comprises 15 residues. J gave up 4 bases and V 2 bases, and 2 bases lay outside the gene matches. CDR3 DNA sequence: TGCGCCAGCAGTCAAGGGACAGGGGGCCGAGAGACCCAGTACTTC. It encodes CASSQGTGGRETQYF.

The chain recombines TRBV5-1 with TRBJ1-5; the D gene is possibly TRBD1 (5 bases). The germline gives CDR1 SGHRS, CDR2 YFSETQ. The CDR3 has 16 amino acids. Trimming removed 2 bases at V and 2 bases at J, with 14 bases between. The DNA for the CDR3 is TGCGCCAGCAGCTTTAGGATGACAGATCGCAATCAGCCCCAGCATTTT. It specifies CASSFRMTDRNQPQHF. Looking up the rest from reference TRBV5-1 and TRBJ1-5 gives the full variable domain: KAGVTQTPRYLIKTRGQQVTLSCSPISGHRSVSWYQQTPGQGLQFLFEYFSETQRNKGNFPGRFSGRQFSNSRSEMNVSTLELGDSALYLCASSFRMTDRNQPQHFGDGTRLSIL.

The rearrangement links TRBV12-5 to TRBJ2-5; possibly TRBD1 for D (5 bases). Germline lookup yields CDR1 LGHNT and CDR2 FRNRAP. CDR3 length: 17 amino acids. The V and J ends lost 2 bases and 1 base respectively, with 17 bases between them. CDR3: CASGLKTPDRAQETQYF. The CDR3, as DNA: TGTGCTAGTGGTTTGAAAACCCCAGACAGAGCCCAAGAGACCCAGTACTTC. Combining the CDR3 with reference TRBV12-5 and TRBJ2-5 gives the whole variable domain DARVTQTPRHKVTEMGQEVTMRCQPILGHNTVFWYRQTMMQGLELLAYFRNRAPLDDSGMPKDRFSAEMPDATLATLKIQPSEPRDSAVYFCASGLKTPDRAQETQYFGPGTRLLVL.

The chain joins TRBV5-4 to TRBJ2-7; D not resolved. The CDR3 is 12 amino acids. Trimming shortened V by 2 bases and J by 2 bases, and 5 bases separated the two germline ends. Looked up from germline, CDR1 is SGHNT and CDR2 is YYREEE (reference sequence). Here the CDR3 DNA reads TGTGCCAGCAGCTTCAGTACCTACGAGCAGTACTTC. It translates to CASSFSTYEQYF.

The chain carries TRBV5-1 and TRBJ2-3, with D hard to call. Trimming pared 6 bases from V and 0 bases from J, leaving 11 bases between. CDR3 size: 14 residues. CDR1 is SGHRS and CDR2 is YFSETQ in the germline V gene. The CDR3 DNA reads as TGCGCCAGCAAGGGAAAAGCTAGCACAGATACGCAGTATTTT. Translation: CASKGKASTDTQYF.

The rearrangement joins TRBV13 to TRBJ1-2; possibly TRBD1 for D (6 bases). The ends were cut back, 5 bases at V and 6 bases at J, with 16 bases in the middle. The CDR3 totals 14 residues. Looked up from germline, CDR1 is PRHDT and CDR2 is FYEKMQ (reference sequence). CDR3 protein: CASSGTRFQDGYTF. Here the CDR3 DNA reads TGTGCCAGCAGCGGGACAAGATTTCAAGATGGCTACACCTTC.

The CDR3 loop is CASSLIQGFYNSPLHF. CDR3 nucleotides: TGTGCCAGCAGCTTAATACAGGGATTCTATAATTCACCCCTCCACTTT. This chain joins TRBV7-9 and TRBJ1-6; tentative D call: TRBD1 (6 bases). The germline V gene has CDR1 SEHNR and CDR2 FQNEAQ (reference sequence). The V and J ends lost 2 bases and 3 bases respectively, with 11 bases between them. The CDR3 has 16 residues.

V usage is TRBV7-3 and J usage is TRBJ2-2; 7 bases fit TRBD1. The trim removed 5 bases at V and 4 bases at J, leaving 13 bases unmatched. Germline CDR1 SGHTA, CDR2 FQGTGA. The CDR3 sequence is 17 residues long. CDR3 loop: CASSATGWSVSTGELFF. CDR3 DNA sequence: TGTGCCAGCAGCGCGACAGGGTGGTCGGTTAGCACCGGGGAGCTGTTTTTT.

As to this clone: The same CDR3 is also encoded by other DNA sequences in this sample. The J gene is TRBJ2-7, the V gene TRBV11-2; a weak D match, TRBD1 (5 bases). The CDR3 length is 15 residues. Looked up from germline, CDR1 is SGHAT and CDR2 is FQNNGV. V was trimmed by 3 bases and J by 3 bases, leaving 15 bases between them. The CDR3 nucleotides read TGTGCCAGCAGCTTGGCCCCGGACACCCTCTACGAGCAGTACTTC. Translating gives CASSLAPDTLYEQYF.

This chain links TRBV18 with TRBJ1-1, with no clear D. Between the trimmed V and J ends, which lost 0 bases and 4 bases, there was a span of 9 bases. Germline CDR1 and CDR2: KGHSH and LQKENI. The length of the CDR3 is 14 residues. CDR3: CASSPPSQVTEAFF. The CDR3 region has the DNA TGTGCCAGCTCACCACCGAGTCAGGTCACTGAAGCTTTCTTT.

The genes are TRBV18 and TRBJ2-5, with 8 bases lining up with TRBD1. The CDR3 runs 15 residues. Looked up from germline, CDR1 is KGHSH and CDR2 is LQKENI. V lost 3 bases to trimming and J lost 2 bases; unmatched junction nucleotides: 5. CDR3 amino acids: CASSPGQGLQETQYF. DNA of the CDR3: TGTGCCAGCTCACCCGGACAGGGCCTACAAGAGACCCAGTACTTC. The full variable domain, in which reference TRBV18 and TRBJ2-5 provide the parts outside the CDR3, is NAGVMQNPRHLVRRRGQEARLRCSPMKGHSHVYWYRQLPEEGLKFMVYLQKENIIDESGMPKERFSAEFPKEGPSILRIQQVVRGDSAAYFCASSPGQGLQETQYFGPGTRLLVL.

This clone has just one count. The rearrangement uses TRBV7-3 and TRBJ2-2; 14 nucleotides align to TRBD2. The CDR3 spans 17 residues. V lost 6 bases to trimming and J lost 0 bases; unmatched junction nucleotides: 3. Looked up from germline, CDR1 is SGHTA and CDR2 is FQGTGA. The CDR3, as DNA: TGTGCCAGCAGTTTGGGACTAGCGGGGGCGAACACCGGGGAGCTGTTTTTT. Amino acid sequence: CASSLGLAGANTGELFF. The variable domain in full, completed from reference TRBV7-3 and TRBJ2-2, reads GAGVSQTPSNKVTEKGKYVELRCDPISGHTALYWYRQSLGQGPEFLIYFQGTGAADDSGLPNDRFFAVRPEGSVSTLKIQRTERGDSAVYLCASSLGLAGANTGELFFGEGSRLTVL.

V and J are TRBV7-9 and TRBJ1-2; D is unclear. The V end was cut by 3 bases, the J end by 7 bases, with 9 bases between. This CDR3 spans 12 amino acids. Germline V gives CDR1 SEHNR, CDR2 FQNEAQ (reference sequence). CDR3 nucleotides: TGTGCCAGCAGCTTTAGCCCCATTGGCTACACCTTC. The encoded protein is CASSFSPIGYTF.

The chain employs TRBV7-3 and TRBJ1-1; the match to TRBD1 covers 8 bases. V was pared by 5 bases and J by 6 bases, with 8 bases of the junction left unmatched. Germline V gene lookup returns CDR1 SGHTA and CDR2 FQGTGA. The CDR3 extends over 14 amino acids. The CDR3 nucleotides read TGTGCCAGCAGCGCCTCCGGGACAGGACCTGAAGCTTTCTTT. Protein: CASSASGTGPEAFF.

The V and J genes are TRBV13 and TRBJ2-7, with D possibly TRBD1 on 6 matching bases. Germline V gene data show CDR1 as PRHDT and CDR2 as FYEKMQ (reference sequence). This CDR3 contains 16 residues. V lost 5 bases and J lost 5, with 22 bases in between. DNA of the CDR3: TGTGCCAGCAGCCAGGGGCCGGGGACCGCGAACCACGAGCAGTACTTC. This gives the protein CASSQGPGTANHEQYF.

DNA for the CDR3: TGCGCCAGCACCCGGGGCAGCGGGGTCTACAATGAGCAGTTCTTC. Amino acid sequence: CASTRGSGVYNEQFF. The chain employs TRBV5-1 and TRBJ2-1; TRBD2 agrees at 7 bases. The CDR3 runs to 15 residues. The V gene end was trimmed by 6 bases and the J gene end by 3 bases; junction bases not matched to a gene: 9. Germline assignment: CDR1 SGHRS and CDR2 YFSETQ.

With respect to this clone: The sample holds other DNA sequences that translate to the same CDR3. The chain joins TRBV6-5 to TRBJ1-2; 11 bases fit TRBD1. CDR1 is MNHEY, CDR2 SVGAGI, per germline. The CDR3 runs to 16 residues. Losses at the gene ends were 0 bases for V and 4 bases for J; bases not matched to a gene: 4. The CDR3 loop reads CASSYSRTGGGYGYTF. The DNA of the CDR3 is TGTGCCAGCAGTTACTCCCGGACAGGGGGCGGCTATGGCTACACCTTC.

This clone was seen once. The rearrangement uses TRBV2 and TRBJ2-1; D remains ambiguous. The CDR3 extends over 12 amino acids. Germline V CDR1 and CDR2: SNHLY, FYNNEI. Trimming left V 4 bases short and J 7 bases short, with 8 bases between. CDR3 nucleotides: TGTGCCAGCAGTGTGGACCGTAATGAGCAGTTCTTC. It translates to CASSVDRNEQFF.

The rearrangement uses TRBV5-4 and TRBJ2-5; D perhaps matches TRBD1 (5 bases). Germline CDR1 is SGHNT and CDR2 is YYREEE (reference sequence). Trimming took off 2 bases at V and 2 bases at J, with 7 bases between the two ends. This CDR3 comprises 13 residues. The CDR3 region has the DNA TGTGCCAGCAGCTTCAGGGAACAAGAGACCCAGTACTTC. Translating it yields CASSFREQETQYF.

The V and J genes are TRBV6-5 and TRBJ1-4; D unresolved. The CDR3 runs 15 residues. V shed 0 bases and J shed 6 bases, with 11 bases lying between them. Germline V gene data show CDR1 as MNHEY and CDR2 as SVGAGI. CDR3 nucleotides: TGTGCCAGCAGTTACTCGTATGGGGAGGATGAAAAACTGTTTTTT. Protein sequence: CASSYSYGEDEKLFF.

The V gene is TRBV7-9, the J gene TRBJ1-2; the match to TRBD1 covers 8 bases. In germline, CDR1 is SEHNR, CDR2 FQNEAQ (reference sequence). With V trimmed by 4 bases and J by 3 bases, 7 bases remained unmatched. This CDR3 has 15 amino acids. This CDR3 reads CASSSRQGRDYGYTF. In DNA, the CDR3 is TGTGCCAGCAGCTCCAGACAGGGGAGAGACTATGGCTACACCTTC.

This sequence joins TRBV28 and TRBJ1-2; D might be TRBD1 (5 bases). Germline lookup yields CDR1 MDHEN and CDR2 SYDVKM. V dropped 2 bases and J dropped 5 bases, with 6 bases sitting between them. CDR3 length: 12 amino acids. Written as DNA, the CDR3 is TGTGCCAGCAGTTTACAGGGTTATGGCTACACCTTC. It is translated as CASSLQGYGYTF.

This chain links TRBV27 with TRBJ2-7; possibly TRBD1 for D (5 bases). Looked up from germline, CDR1 is MNHEY and CDR2 is SMNVEV (reference sequence). Trimming pared 2 bases from V and 6 bases from J, leaving 11 bases between. This CDR3 comprises 13 residues. The CDR3 bases are TGTGCCAGCAGTTTAAATAGCAGGGCCGAGCAGTACTTC. Translation gives CASSLNSRAEQYF.

The CDR3 DNA follows: TGTGCCAGCAGTTTCCCCGGGACAGGGGGCAAGGGCTACACCTTC. It specifies CASSFPGTGGKGYTF. The chain recombines TRBV28 with TRBJ1-2, with 12 bases identical to TRBD1. Germline values: CDR1 MDHEN, CDR2 SYDVKM. V dropped 3 bases and J dropped 8; count of bases not matched to a gene: 7. The CDR3 is 15 amino acids.

The V gene is TRBV6-6, the J gene TRBJ1-5, with D unclear. Germline assignment: CDR1 MNHNY and CDR2 SVGAGI (reference sequence). The CDR3 contains 15 residues. V was shortened by 2 bases and J by 1 base, with 9 bases between the two germline ends. This chain's CDR3 is CASSYGGRSNQPQHF. As DNA, the CDR3 is TGTGCCAGCAGTTACGGAGGCAGGAGCAATCAGCCCCAGCATTTT.